Below, 11 T cell receptor beta chains from the same sample are listed, as sequenced in a study of radiotherapy plus CTLA-4 blockade in lung cancer. Repertoires were generated with immunoSEQ multiplex PCR, while TCRdb's copy carries only in-frame clones and drops some. The table has about 90,000 clones, around 72% seen once. Material: peripheral blood, obtained from a patient treated with radiotherapy plus ipilimumab. Receptor source: a human donor with non-small cell lung cancer that progressed on radiotherapy plus ipilimumab.

Here the CDR3 DNA reads TGCGCCAGCAGTCGGGACAGCGGGACTGAAGCTTTCTTT. Translated: CASSRDSGTEAFF. The V and J genes are TRBV5-1 and TRBJ1-1; the match to TRBD1 covers 7 bases. This CDR3 comprises 13 residues. V shed 5 bases, J shed 5 bases, and the junction held 6 bases outside the gene matches. Germline V gene lookup returns CDR1 SGHRS and CDR2 YFSETQ.

This clone was observed a handful of times. The chain recombines TRBV9 with TRBJ1-2; tentatively, D is TRBD1 (6 bases). The V and J ends lost 3 bases and 0 bases respectively, with 21 bases between them. Per germline, CDR1 SGDLS and CDR2 YYNGEE. This CDR3 has 18 amino acids. CDR3 sequence reads: CASSARGGRDPSNYGYTF. CDR3 DNA sequence: TGTGCCAGCAGCGCCCGAGGGGGGAGAGATCCTTCTAACTATGGCTACACCTTC.

CDR3 sequence (DNA): TGTGCCAGCAGCAAGGACAGGGGGAATCAGCCCCAGCATTTT. Translation gives CASSKDRGNQPQHF. The chain uses TRBV7-2 and TRBJ1-5; 10 nucleotides align to TRBD1. The germline V gene has CDR1 SGHTA and CDR2 FQGNSA. J was trimmed by 4 bases and V by 5 bases; bases with no gene match: 2. The CDR3 runs 14 residues.

The J gene is TRBJ2-7, the V gene TRBV7-2; no clear D gene. Germline assignment: CDR1 SGHTA and CDR2 FQGNSA. The CDR3 length is 14 residues. The V end lost 3 bases, the J end lost 0 bases, and 9 bases lay between the germline ends. The CDR3 region is CASSFDWSSYEQYF. The CDR3, as DNA: TGTGCCAGCAGCTTCGACTGGAGCTCCTACGAGCAGTACTTC.

The rearrangement links TRBV6-1 to TRBJ2-1, with TRBD2 matching 12 bases. The germline CDR1 and CDR2 sequences are MNHNS and SASEGT. This CDR3 has 15 amino acids. V was pared by 7 bases and J by 13 bases, with 14 bases of the junction left unmatched. In nucleotides, the CDR3 is TGTGCCAGCACGACCGGGCTAGCGGGAGGGGTCCGCCAGTTCTTC. It yields the protein CASTTGLAGGVRQFF.

The V call is TRBV29-1, the J call TRBJ1-2; D remains unclear. CDR1 is SQVTM, CDR2 ANQGSEA, per germline. The germline V and J ends were trimmed by 0 bases and 6 bases, with 2 bases remaining between them. The CDR3 is 10 amino acids. Written as DNA, the CDR3 is TGCAGCGTTGAAGATAATGGCTACACCTTC. Translation: CSVEDNGYTF.

This clone was counted a few times. V gene TRBV7-2 combines with J gene TRBJ1-3; TRBD1 is a possible D gene (5 bases). The CDR3 spans 16 residues. The germline V gene encodes CDR1 SGHTA and CDR2 FQGNSA. Trimming stripped 5 bases from V and 0 bases from J, with 14 bases between. The CDR3 coding sequence is TGTGCCAGCAGCCGTTCGGGGGGGAGCTCTGGAAACACCATATATTTT. Encoded protein: CASSRSGGSSGNTIYF. The full variable domain, rest sourced from reference TRBV7-2 and TRBJ1-3, is GAGVSQSPSNKVTEKGKDVELRCDPISGHTALYWYRQSLGQGLEFLIYFQGNSAPDKSGLPSDRFSAERTGGSVSTLTIQRTQQEDSAVYLCASSRSGGSSGNTIYFGEGSWLTVV.

The J gene is TRBJ2-3, the V gene TRBV11-2, with D possibly TRBD1 on 6 matching bases. This CDR3 contains 17 residues. Deletions cut 3 bases from V and 1 base from J, with 17 bases between. The germline gives CDR1 SGHAT, CDR2 FQNNGV. The CDR3 DNA sequence: TGTGCCAGCAGCTTCATAGGACAGACAGATGGCACAGATACGCAGTATTTT. Translated, it gives CASSFIGQTDGTDTQYF.

The chain combines TRBV30 with TRBJ2-1; D is perhaps TRBD2 (5 bases). V was clipped by 0 bases and J by 9 bases, with 9 bases between them. Germline V gene data show CDR1 as GTSNPN and CDR2 as SVGIG (reference sequence). CDR3 length: 12 residues. CDR3: CAWSVGRGEQFF. The CDR3 nucleotides are TGTGCCTGGAGTGTTGGACGGGGTGAGCAGTTCTTC.

The V call is TRBV9, the J call TRBJ1-1; D not resolved. The germline V gene has CDR1 SGDLS and CDR2 YYNGEE. The CDR3 length is 14 residues. The V gene lost 3 bases and the J gene lost 0 bases, with 9 bases spanning the gap. CDR3 region: CASSAVRVNTEAFF. The CDR3 DNA reads as TGTGCCAGCAGCGCAGTCCGGGTGAACACTGAAGCTTTCTTT.

The chain is built from TRBV5-6 and TRBJ1-5, with D perhaps matching TRBD1 (5 bases). The germline gives CDR1 SGHDT, CDR2 YYEEEE. Trimming stripped 0 bases from V and 5 bases from J, with 6 bases between. This CDR3 has 13 amino acids. The CDR3 DNA reads as TGTGCCAGCAGCTTGGGACAGTATCAGCCCCAGCATTTT. It is translated as CASSLGQYQPQHF.